Listed here are 8 T cell receptor beta chains from one sample, sequenced in a study of blood T cells in healthy people across ages (dated by TCRdb to 2013 to 2016). The library was made by 5' RACE. A second PCR of about 6 to 11 cycles was performed with a sample-barcoded 5' primer and a J-beta primer mix. TCRdb redid the processing of the public reads, applying fastp at Q25 and MiXCR, and retained in-frame beta chains. Rows are combined by CDR3 protein, so each entry shows the most common genes and DNA. In this sample the table shows 1.8 million or so distinct CDR3 sequences, around 42% of which occur a single time. The biggest ten clones account for under 30% of the sample. Sequenced input: blood. Every receptor here comes from a human donor in good health.

This clonotype was seen only a few times. The chain recombines TRBV12-3 or TRBV12-4 with TRBJ1-2, with D possibly matching TRBD1 (5 bases). Trimming removed 3 bases from V and 0 bases from J, with 11 bases in between. CDR3 length: 15 amino acids. Here the CDR3 DNA reads TGTGCCAGCAGTTTCGGGGGAAACTCTAACTATGGCTACACCTTC. Amino acid sequence: CASSFGGNSNYGYTF.

The J gene is TRBJ1-2, the V gene TRBV7-9, with D maybe TRBD1 (5 bases). The V end lost 5 bases, the J end lost 10 bases, and 23 bases lay between the germline ends. The CDR3 totals 15 residues. Germline CDR1 is SEHNR and CDR2 is FQNEAQ (reference sequence). CDR3 in amino acids: CASSPPGLSVSNYTF. CDR3 sequence (DNA): TGTGCCAGCAGCCCACCGGGACTGAGCGTCAGTAACTACACCTTC.

Comment on this clonotype: The junction departs from germline at one end; a sequencing error may be responsible. V is TRBV7-2 and J is TRBJ1-2, with TRBD1 matching 10 bases. The CDR3 has 15 residues. The germline V gene encodes CDR1 SGHTA and CDR2 FQGNSA. CDR3 region: CASSQRTGGNYGHTF. As DNA, the CDR3 is TGTGCCAGCAGCCAACGGACAGGGGGAAACTATGGCCACACCTTC. The full variable domain, rest sourced from reference TRBV7-2 and TRBJ1-2, is GAGVSQSPSNKVTEKGKDVELRCDPISGHTALYWYRQSLGQGLEFLIYFQGNSAPDKSGLPSDRFSAERTGGSVSTLTIQRTQQEDSAVYLCASSQRTGGNYGHTFGSGTRLTVV.

V and J are TRBV13 and TRBJ2-5; D gene unclear. The CDR3 covers 14 residues. Germline lookup yields CDR1 PRHDT and CDR2 FYEKMQ (reference sequence). Trimming stripped 5 bases from V and 7 bases from J, with 17 bases between. Written as DNA, the CDR3 is TGTGCCAGCAGCCCTCCGGAATCACTAAGGACCCAGTACTTC. It codes for CASSPPESLRTQYF.

V and J are TRBV5-1 and TRBJ2-1; TRBD2 matches at 8 bases. The CDR3 totals 16 residues. Germline V gene lookup returns CDR1 SGHRS and CDR2 YFSETQ. With V trimmed by 3 bases and J by 6 bases, 11 bases remained unmatched. As DNA, the CDR3 is TGCGCCAGCAGCTCGGCCCAGAGCGGGGGTTTCAATGAGCAGTTCTTC. Its protein is CASSSAQSGGFNEQFF.

The chain carries TRBV12-3 or TRBV12-4 and TRBJ2-3; tentatively, D is TRBD1 (6 bases). The CDR3 spans 15 residues. V was cut by 6 bases and J by 0 bases, with 13 bases left in between. CDR3 sequence (DNA): TGTGCCAGCAGAGCGACAGGAGAAAGCACAGATACGCAGTATTTT. It yields the protein CASRATGESTDTQYF.

This clonotype was seen more than once but under ten times. The chain recombines TRBV20-1 with TRBJ2-7; D unclear. This CDR3 comprises 15 residues. Germline-derived CDR1 and CDR2 are DFQATT and SNEGSKA (reference sequence). The germline V and J ends were trimmed by 1 base and 2 bases, with 15 bases remaining between them. The CDR3: CSARVEISFTYEQYF. In nucleotides, the CDR3 is TGCAGTGCTAGAGTTGAGATTAGCTTTACCTACGAGCAGTACTTC.

The genes are TRBV20-1 and TRBJ2-1, with D possibly matching TRBD1 (6 bases). Germline V lookup: CDR1 DFQATT, CDR2 SNEGSKA (reference sequence). V lost 6 bases and J lost 0, with 15 bases in between. The CDR3 covers 15 residues. The CDR3 region is CSAAGATPSYNEQFF. The DNA for the CDR3 is TGCAGTGCCGCAGGGGCGACTCCCTCCTACAATGAGCAGTTCTTC.